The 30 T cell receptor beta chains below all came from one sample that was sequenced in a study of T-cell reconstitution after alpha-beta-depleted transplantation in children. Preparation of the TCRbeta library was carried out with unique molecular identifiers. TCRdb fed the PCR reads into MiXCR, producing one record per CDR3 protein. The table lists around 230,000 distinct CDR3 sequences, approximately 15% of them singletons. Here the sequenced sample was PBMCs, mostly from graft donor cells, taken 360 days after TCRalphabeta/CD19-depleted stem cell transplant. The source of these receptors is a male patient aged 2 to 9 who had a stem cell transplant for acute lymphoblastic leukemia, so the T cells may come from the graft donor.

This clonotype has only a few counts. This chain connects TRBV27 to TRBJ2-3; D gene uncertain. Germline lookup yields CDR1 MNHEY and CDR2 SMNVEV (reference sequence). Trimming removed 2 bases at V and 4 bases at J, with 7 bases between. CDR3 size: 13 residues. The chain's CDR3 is CASSLAPPDTQYF. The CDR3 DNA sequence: TGTGCCAGCAGTTTAGCTCCACCAGATACGCAGTATTTT.

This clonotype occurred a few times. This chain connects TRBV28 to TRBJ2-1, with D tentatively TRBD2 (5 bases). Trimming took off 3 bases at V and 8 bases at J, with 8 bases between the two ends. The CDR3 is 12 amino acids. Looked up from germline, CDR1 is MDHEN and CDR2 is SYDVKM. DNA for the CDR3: TGTGCCAGCAGTTTCGAGCGGTATGAGCAGTTCTTC. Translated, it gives CASSFERYEQFF.

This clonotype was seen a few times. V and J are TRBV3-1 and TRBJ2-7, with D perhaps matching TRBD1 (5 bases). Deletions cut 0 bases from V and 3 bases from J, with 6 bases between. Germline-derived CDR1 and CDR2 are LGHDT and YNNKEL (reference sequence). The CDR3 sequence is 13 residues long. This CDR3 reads CASSQDQGYEQYF. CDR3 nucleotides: TGTGCCAGCAGCCAAGATCAGGGCTACGAGCAGTACTTC.

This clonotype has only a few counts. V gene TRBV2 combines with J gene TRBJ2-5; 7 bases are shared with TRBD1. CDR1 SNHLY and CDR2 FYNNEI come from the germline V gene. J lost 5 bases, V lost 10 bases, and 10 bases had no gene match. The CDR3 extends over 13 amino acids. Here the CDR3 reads CATSKGAWETQYF. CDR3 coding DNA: TGTGCCACCTCGAAGGGGGCTTGGGAGACCCAGTACTTC. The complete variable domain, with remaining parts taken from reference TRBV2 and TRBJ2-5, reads EPEVTQTPSHQVTQMGQEVILRCVPISNHLYFYWYRQILGQKVEFLVSFYNNEISEKSEIFDDQFSVERPDGSNFTLKIRSTKLEDSAMYFCATSKGAWETQYFGPGTRLLVL.

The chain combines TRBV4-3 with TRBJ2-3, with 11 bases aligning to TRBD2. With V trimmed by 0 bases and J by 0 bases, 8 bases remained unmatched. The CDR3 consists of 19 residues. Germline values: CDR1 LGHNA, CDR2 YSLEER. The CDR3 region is CASSQETSGTLTSTDTQYF. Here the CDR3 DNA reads TGCGCCAGCAGCCAAGAGACTAGCGGGACGTTAACTAGCACAGATACGCAGTATTTT.

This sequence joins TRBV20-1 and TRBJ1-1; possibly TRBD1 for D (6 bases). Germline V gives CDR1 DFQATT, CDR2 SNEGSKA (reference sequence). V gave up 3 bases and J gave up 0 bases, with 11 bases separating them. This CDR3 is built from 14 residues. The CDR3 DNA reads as TGCAGTGCTAGCCGGGGGGCGATGAACACTGAAGCTTTCTTT. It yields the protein CSASRGAMNTEAFF.

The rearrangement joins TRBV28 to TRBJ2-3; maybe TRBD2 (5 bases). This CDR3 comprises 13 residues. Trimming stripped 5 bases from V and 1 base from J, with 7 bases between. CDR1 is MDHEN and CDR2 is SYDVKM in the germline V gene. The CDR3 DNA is TGTGCCAGCAGTCAACTAGGCACAGATACGCAGTATTTT. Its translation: CASSQLGTDTQYF. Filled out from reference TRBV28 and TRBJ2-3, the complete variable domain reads DVKVTQSSRYLVKRTGEKVFLECVQDMDHENMFWYRQDPGLGLRLIYFSYDVKMKEKGDIPEGYSVSREKKERFSLILESASTNQTSMYLCASSQLGTDTQYFGPGTRLTVL.

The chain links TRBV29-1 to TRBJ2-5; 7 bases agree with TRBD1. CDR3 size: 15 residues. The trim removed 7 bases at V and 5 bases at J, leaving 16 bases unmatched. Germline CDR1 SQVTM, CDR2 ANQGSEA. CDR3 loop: CSASPGTAPWETQYF. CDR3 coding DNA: TGCAGCGCCAGCCCCGGGACAGCTCCATGGGAGACCCAGTACTTC.

CDR3 amino acids: CASSLAGFGTQYF. The CDR3 DNA sequence: TGTGCCAGCAGCTTAGCGGGATTTGGGACCCAGTACTTC. The J gene is TRBJ2-5, the V gene TRBV7-9; D not resolved. The CDR3 has 13 amino acids. V dropped 0 bases and J dropped 7 bases, with 9 bases sitting between them. Germline V gene lookup returns CDR1 SEHNR and CDR2 FQNEAQ (reference sequence).

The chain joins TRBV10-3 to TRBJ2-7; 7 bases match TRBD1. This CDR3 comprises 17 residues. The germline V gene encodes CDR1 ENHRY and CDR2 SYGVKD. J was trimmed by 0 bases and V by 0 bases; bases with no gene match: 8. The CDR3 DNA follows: TGTGCCATCAGTGAGTCCTTCGGAACAGGGGACTCCTACGAGCAGTACTTC. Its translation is CAISESFGTGDSYEQYF.

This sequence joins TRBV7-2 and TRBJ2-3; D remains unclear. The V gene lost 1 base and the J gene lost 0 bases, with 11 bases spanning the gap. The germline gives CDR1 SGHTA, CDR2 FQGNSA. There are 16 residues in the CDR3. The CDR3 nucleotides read TGTGCCAGCAGCTTAGTGGGAATCCTTAGCACAGATACGCAGTATTTT. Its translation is CASSLVGILSTDTQYF. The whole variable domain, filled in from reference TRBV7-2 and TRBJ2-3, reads GAGVSQSPSNKVTEKGKDVELRCDPISGHTALYWYRQSLGQGLEFLIYFQGNSAPDKSGLPSDRFSAERTGGSVSTLTIQRTQQEDSAVYLCASSLVGILSTDTQYFGPGTRLTVL.

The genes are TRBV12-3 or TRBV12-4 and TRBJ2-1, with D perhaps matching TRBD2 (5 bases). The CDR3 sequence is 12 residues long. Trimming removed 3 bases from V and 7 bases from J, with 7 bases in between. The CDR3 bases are TGTGCCAGCAGTTTCCCGGGGAATGAGCAGTTCTTC. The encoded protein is CASSFPGNEQFF.

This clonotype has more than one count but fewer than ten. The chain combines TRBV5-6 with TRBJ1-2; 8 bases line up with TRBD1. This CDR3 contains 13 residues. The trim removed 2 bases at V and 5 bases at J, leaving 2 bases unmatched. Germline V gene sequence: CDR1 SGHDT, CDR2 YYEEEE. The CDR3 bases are TGTGCCAGCAGCTTTCAGGGGGCGTATGGCTACACCTTC. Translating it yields CASSFQGAYGYTF.

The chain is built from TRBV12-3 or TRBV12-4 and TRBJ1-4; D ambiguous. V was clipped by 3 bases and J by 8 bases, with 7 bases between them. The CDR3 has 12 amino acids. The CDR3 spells CASSFSSEKLFF. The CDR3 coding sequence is TGTGCCAGCAGTTTCAGCAGCGAAAAACTGTTTTTT.

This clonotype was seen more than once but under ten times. The CDR3 reads CSANDYPGQYF. DNA of the CDR3: TGCAGTGCTAACGACTATCCGGGGCAGTACTTC. The rearrangement joins TRBV20-1 to TRBJ2-7, with D perhaps TRBD2 (5 bases). Germline V gene sequence: CDR1 DFQATT, CDR2 SNEGSKA (reference sequence). CDR3 length: 11 residues. The V and J ends lost 4 bases and 9 bases respectively, with 13 bases between them.

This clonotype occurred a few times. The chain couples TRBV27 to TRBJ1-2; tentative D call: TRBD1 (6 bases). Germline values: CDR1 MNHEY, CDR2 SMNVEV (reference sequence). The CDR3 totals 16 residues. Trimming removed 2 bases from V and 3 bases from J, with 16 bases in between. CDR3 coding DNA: TGTGCCAGCAGTTTAGTGGGGGCGAGTGCCGACTATGGCTACACCTTC. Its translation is CASSLVGASADYGYTF.

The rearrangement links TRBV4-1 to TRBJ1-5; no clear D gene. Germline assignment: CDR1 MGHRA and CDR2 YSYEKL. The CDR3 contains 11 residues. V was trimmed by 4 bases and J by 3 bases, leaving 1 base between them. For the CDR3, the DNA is TGCGCCAGCAGCCCCAATCAGCCCCAGCATTTT. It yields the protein CASSPNQPQHF.

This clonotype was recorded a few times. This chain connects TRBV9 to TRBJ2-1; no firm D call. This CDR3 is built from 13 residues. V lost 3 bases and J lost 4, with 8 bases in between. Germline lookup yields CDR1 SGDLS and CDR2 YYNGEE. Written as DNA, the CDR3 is TGTGCCAGCAGCGCCTCCCAATACAATGAGCAGTTCTTC. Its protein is CASSASQYNEQFF.

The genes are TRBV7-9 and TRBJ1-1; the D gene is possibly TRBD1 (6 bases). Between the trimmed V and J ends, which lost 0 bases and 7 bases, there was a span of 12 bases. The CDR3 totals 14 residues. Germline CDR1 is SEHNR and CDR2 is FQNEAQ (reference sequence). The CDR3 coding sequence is TGTGCCAGCAGCTTAGCGCGACAGGATCGTGAAGCTTTCTTT. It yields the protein CASSLARQDREAFF.

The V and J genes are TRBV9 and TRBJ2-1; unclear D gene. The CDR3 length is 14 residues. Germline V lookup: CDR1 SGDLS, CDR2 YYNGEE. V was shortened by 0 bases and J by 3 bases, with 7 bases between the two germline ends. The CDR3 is CASSVAPSYNEQFF. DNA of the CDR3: TGTGCCAGCAGCGTAGCCCCCAGCTACAATGAGCAGTTCTTC.

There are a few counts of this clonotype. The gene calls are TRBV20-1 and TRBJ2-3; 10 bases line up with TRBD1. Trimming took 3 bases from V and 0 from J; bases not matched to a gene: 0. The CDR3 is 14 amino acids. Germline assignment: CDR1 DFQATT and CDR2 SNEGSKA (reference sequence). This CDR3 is CSARDRGSTDTQYF. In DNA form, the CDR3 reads TGCAGTGCTAGGGACAGGGGGAGCACAGATACGCAGTATTTT.

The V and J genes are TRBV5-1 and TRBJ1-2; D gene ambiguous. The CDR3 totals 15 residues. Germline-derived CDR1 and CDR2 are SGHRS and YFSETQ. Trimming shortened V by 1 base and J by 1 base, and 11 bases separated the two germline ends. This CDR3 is CASSLSGFGNYGYTF. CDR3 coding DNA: TGCGCCAGCAGCTTGTCAGGTTTCGGTAACTATGGCTACACCTTC.

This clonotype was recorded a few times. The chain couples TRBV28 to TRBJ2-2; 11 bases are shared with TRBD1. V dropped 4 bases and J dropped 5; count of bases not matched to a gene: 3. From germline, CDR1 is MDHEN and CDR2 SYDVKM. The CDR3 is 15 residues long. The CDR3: CASSSRDRGTGELFF. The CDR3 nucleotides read TGTGCCAGCAGTTCCCGGGACAGGGGGACCGGGGAGCTGTTTTTT.

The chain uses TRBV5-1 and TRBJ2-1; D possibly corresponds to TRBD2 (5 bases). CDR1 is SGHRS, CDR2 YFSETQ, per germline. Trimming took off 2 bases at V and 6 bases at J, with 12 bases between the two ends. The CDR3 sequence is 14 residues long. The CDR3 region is CASSFSPGGNEQFF. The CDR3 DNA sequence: TGCGCCAGCAGCTTCTCCCCCGGAGGCAATGAGCAGTTCTTC.

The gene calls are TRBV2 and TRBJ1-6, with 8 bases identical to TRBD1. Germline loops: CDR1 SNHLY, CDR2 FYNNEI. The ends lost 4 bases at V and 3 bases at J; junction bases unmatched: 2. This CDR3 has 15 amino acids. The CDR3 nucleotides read TGTGCCAGCAGTGCCGGGACAGGCTATAATTCACCCCTCCACTTT. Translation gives CASSAGTGYNSPLHF.

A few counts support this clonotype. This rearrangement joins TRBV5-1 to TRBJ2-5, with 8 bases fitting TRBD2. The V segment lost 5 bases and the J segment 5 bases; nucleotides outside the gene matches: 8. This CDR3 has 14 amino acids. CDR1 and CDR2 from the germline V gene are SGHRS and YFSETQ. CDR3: CASRIGGVKETQYF. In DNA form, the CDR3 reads TGCGCCAGCAGAATCGGGGGGGTGAAGGAGACCCAGTACTTC.

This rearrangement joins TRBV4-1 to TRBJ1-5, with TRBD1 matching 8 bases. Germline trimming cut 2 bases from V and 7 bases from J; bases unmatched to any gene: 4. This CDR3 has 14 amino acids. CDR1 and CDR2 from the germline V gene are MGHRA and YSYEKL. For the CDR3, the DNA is TGCGCCAGCAGCCAACAGGGGGCGGACCAGCCCCAGCATTTT. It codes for CASSQQGADQPQHF.

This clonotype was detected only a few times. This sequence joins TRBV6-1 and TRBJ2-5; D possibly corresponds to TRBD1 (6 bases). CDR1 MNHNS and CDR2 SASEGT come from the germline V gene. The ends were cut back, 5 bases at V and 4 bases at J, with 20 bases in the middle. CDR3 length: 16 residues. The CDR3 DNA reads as TGTGCCAGCAGTCAACCAACAGGGATTACCCTAGAGACCCAGTACTTC. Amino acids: CASSQPTGITLETQYF.

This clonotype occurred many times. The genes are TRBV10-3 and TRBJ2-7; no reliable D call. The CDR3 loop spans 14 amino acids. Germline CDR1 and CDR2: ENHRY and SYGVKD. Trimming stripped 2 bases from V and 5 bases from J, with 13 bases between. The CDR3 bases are TGTGCCATCAGTGAGGGTACCCGCGGCGACGAGCAGTACTTC. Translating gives CAISEGTRGDEQYF.

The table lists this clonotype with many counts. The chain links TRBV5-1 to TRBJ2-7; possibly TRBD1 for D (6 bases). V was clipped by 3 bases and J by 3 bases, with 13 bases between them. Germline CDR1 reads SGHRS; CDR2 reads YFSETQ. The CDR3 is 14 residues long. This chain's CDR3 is CASSWENRVYEQYF. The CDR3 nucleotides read TGCGCCAGCAGCTGGGAAAACAGGGTCTACGAGCAGTACTTC.